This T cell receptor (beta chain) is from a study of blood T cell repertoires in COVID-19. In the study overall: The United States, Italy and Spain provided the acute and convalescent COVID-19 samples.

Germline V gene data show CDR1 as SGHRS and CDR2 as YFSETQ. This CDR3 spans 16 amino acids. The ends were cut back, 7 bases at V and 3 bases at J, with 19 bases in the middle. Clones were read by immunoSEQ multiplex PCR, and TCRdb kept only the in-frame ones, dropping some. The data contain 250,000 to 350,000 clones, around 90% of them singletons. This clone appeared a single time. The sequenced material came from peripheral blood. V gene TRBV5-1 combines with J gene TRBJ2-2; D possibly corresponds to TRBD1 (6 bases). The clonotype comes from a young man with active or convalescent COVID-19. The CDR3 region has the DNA TGCGCCAGCGACCTACAGGGTGGCCCGGACACCGGGGAGCTGTTTTTT. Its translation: CASDLQGGPDTGELFF.